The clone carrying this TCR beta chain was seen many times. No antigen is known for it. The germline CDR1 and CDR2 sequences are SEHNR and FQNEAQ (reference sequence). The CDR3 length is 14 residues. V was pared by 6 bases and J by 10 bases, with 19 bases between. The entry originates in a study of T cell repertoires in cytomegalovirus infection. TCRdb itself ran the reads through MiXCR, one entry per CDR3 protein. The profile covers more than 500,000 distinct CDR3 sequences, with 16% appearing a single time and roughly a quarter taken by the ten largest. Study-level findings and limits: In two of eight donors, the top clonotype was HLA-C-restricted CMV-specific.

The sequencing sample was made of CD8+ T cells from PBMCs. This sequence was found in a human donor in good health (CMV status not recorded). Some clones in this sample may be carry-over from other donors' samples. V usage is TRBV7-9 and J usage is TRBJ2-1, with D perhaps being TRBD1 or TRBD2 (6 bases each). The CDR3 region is CASRSKGGRVEQFF. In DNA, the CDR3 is TGTGCCAGCAGGAGCAAGGGGGGAAGGGTCGAGCAGTTCTTC. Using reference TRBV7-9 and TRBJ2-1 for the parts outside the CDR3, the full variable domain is DTGVSQNPRHKITKRGQNVTFRCDPISEHNRLYWYRQTLGQGPEFLTYFQNEAQLEKSRLLSDRFSAERPKGSFSTLEIQRTEQGDSAMYLCASRSKGGRVEQFFGPGTRLTVL.